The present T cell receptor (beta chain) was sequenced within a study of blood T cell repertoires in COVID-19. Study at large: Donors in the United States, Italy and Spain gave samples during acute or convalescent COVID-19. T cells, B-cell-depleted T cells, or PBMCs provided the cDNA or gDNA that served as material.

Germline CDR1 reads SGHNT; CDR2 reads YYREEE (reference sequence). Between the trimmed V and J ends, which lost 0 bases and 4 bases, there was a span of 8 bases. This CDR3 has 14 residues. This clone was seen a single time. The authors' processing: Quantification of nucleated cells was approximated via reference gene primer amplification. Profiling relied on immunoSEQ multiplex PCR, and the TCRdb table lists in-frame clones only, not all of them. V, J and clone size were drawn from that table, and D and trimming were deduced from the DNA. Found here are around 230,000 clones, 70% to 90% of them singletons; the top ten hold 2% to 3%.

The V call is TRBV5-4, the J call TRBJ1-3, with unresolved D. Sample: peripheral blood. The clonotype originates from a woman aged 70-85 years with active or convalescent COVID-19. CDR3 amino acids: CASSLDGRGNTIYF. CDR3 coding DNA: TGTGCCAGCAGCTTGGATGGGAGGGGAAACACCATATATTTT.